The rows below give T cell receptor beta chains drawn from one sample of a study of regulatory and conventional T cells in RAG deficiency. Sequencing was performed with immunoSEQ multiplex PCR; in TCRdb, only in-frame clones are kept and a portion is missing. Of 45,000 or so clones in the sample, 90% were seen once. This same sample was also taken into another study, of regulatory T cells.

The sample was CD4+ effector T cells sorted from blood. These receptors came from a human donor in good health. Each CDR3 is given with its conserved first and last residue. D genes are given only for firm matches. Clone size is not always given. Where it is, it says once, few, many or a class for expanded clones.

d_gene: NA; v_gene: TRBV28; j_gene: TRBJ2-7; abundance: NA; CDR3aa: CASSRDGYEQYF; CDR3nt: TGTGCCAGCAGCCGGGACGGATACGAGCAGTACTTC
d_gene: NA; v_gene: TRBV6-5; j_gene: TRBJ1-1; abundance: NA; CDR3aa: CASSYGKNTEAFF; CDR3nt: TGTGCCAGCAGTTACGGAAAGAACACTGAAGCTTTCTTT
d_gene: NA; v_gene: TRBV9; j_gene: TRBJ1-4; abundance: NA; CDR3aa: CASSAGDVSNEKLFF; CDR3nt: TGTGCCAGCAGCGCGGGAGACGTGTCAAATGAAAAACTGTTTTTT
d_gene: TRBD2; v_gene: TRBV5-1; j_gene: TRBJ2-1; abundance: NA; CDR3aa: CASSPVVAGVGYNEQFF; CDR3nt: TGCGCCAGCAGCCCCGTGGTAGCGGGAGTTGGTTACAATGAGCAGTTCTTC
d_gene: NA; v_gene: TRBV18; j_gene: TRBJ1-4; abundance: once; CDR3aa: CASSPRPGGEKLFF; CDR3nt: TGTGCCAGCTCACCAAGGCCGGGTGGTGAAAAACTGTTTTTT
d_gene: NA; v_gene: TRBV5-1; j_gene: TRBJ2-1; abundance: NA; CDR3aa: CASRAQGANEQFF; CDR3nt: TGCGCCAGCAGGGCGCAGGGAGCAAATGAGCAGTTCTTC
d_gene: NA; v_gene: TRBV29-1; j_gene: TRBJ1-1; abundance: NA; CDR3aa: CSVATGPNTEAFF; CDR3nt: TGCAGCGTTGCTACAGGGCCGAACACTGAAGCTTTCTTT
d_gene: NA; v_gene: TRBV13; j_gene: TRBJ2-5; abundance: NA; CDR3aa: CASSYRTDQETQYF; CDR3nt: TGTGCCAGCAGCTACCGGACGGACCAAGAGACCCAGTACTTC
d_gene: NA; v_gene: TRBV19; j_gene: TRBJ2-1; abundance: medium-sized; CDR3aa: CASSSGYEQFF; CDR3nt: TGTGCCAGTAGTAGCGGGTATGAGCAGTTCTTC
d_gene: TRBD2; v_gene: TRBV19; j_gene: TRBJ2-3; abundance: NA; CDR3aa: CASSIGRTSGRATQYF; CDR3nt: TGTGCCAGTAGTATAGGTAGGACTAGCGGGAGGGCTACGCAGTATTTT